This TCR beta chain emerged from a study of beta chain features in type 1 diabetes. After removal of 7 bases from V and 13 bases from J, the junction contained 12 bases not matched to a gene. Germline assignment: CDR1 MDHEN and CDR2 SYDVKM. The CDR3 extends over 13 amino acids. Sequenced material consisted of expressed TCRB transcripts (all of the isolated RNA was reverse transcribed). Clones were read by immunoSEQ multiplex PCR, and TCRdb kept only the in-frame ones, dropping some. The sample records more than 250,000 clones, about 13% being singletons. Study-wide points: In every one of the four CD4+ subsets, TCRB CDR3s were moderately but significantly shorter in Type 1 diabetes patients. More deletions and fewer insertions at VDJ junctions were found in patients with type 1 diabetes. Patients showed naive, central memory and Treg TCRB repertoires that appeared more similar than those of healthy donors.

Regarding this clone: What it recognizes is unknown.

The genes are TRBV28 and TRBJ2-2, with 7 nucleotides matching TRBD1. The source is a man aged 30 to 45 with type 1 diabetes. What was sequenced was naive CD4+ T cells from blood. The CDR3 loop is CASTLVGQFGLFF. The CDR3, as DNA: TGTGCCAGCACCCTGGTGGGACAGTTTGGGCTGTTTTTT.